This is a list of T cell receptor beta chains from one sample in a study of response to subunit inactivated influenza vaccine. TCRdb independently ran MiXCR on the RT-PCR reads; one entry per CDR3 protein. The data hold some 500,000 distinct CDR3 sequences, with roughly 23% observed a single time. Sequencing used CD4+ T cells sorted from PBMCs, obtained 5 days after vaccination. The receptors derive from a man in his forties or fifties who received an inactivated influenza vaccine. CDR3s include the opening cysteine and the closing phenylalanine or tryptophan. Fields, in order: V gene, D gene, clone size, J gene, CDR3 protein, CDR3 DNA. D genes are given only for firm matches. Expanded clones get a size class; other rows say once, few or many, or leave the size out.

v_gene: TRBV6-2/TRBV6-3; d_gene: .; abundance: .; j_gene: TRBJ1-1; CDR3aa: CASSTLTVNTEAFF; CDR3nt: TGTGCCAGCAGTACACTGACGGTGAACACTGAAGCTTTCTTT
v_gene: TRBV10-2; d_gene: .; abundance: .; j_gene: TRBJ1-1; CDR3aa: CASTENTEAFF; CDR3nt: TGCGCCAGCACCGAGAACACTGAAGCTTTCTTT
v_gene: TRBV3-1; d_gene: .; abundance: .; j_gene: TRBJ2-5; CDR3aa: CASSQEGRSGYNF; CDR3nt: TGTGCCAGCAGCCAAGAAGGCAGGAGCGGTTATAACTTC
v_gene: TRBV29-1; d_gene: .; abundance: .; j_gene: TRBJ2-2; CDR3aa: CSVGNLAELFF; CDR3nt: TGCAGCGTTGGGAACCTCGCGGAGCTGTTTTTT
v_gene: TRBV21-1; d_gene: .; abundance: .; j_gene: TRBJ1-4; CDR3aa: CASGEGMREKLFF; CDR3nt: TGTGCCAGCGGTGAGGGGATGCGAGAAAAACTGTTTTTT
v_gene: TRBV27; d_gene: TRBD1; abundance: .; j_gene: TRBJ2-5; CDR3aa: CASRGTGVYQETQYF; CDR3nt: TGTGCCAGCCGAGGGACAGGGGTGTACCAAGAGACCCAGTACTTC
v_gene: TRBV7-9; d_gene: .; abundance: .; j_gene: TRBJ2-6; CDR3aa: CASSVSAGANVLTF; CDR3nt: TGTGCCAGCAGCGTTAGTGCGGGGGCCAACGTCCTGACTTTC
v_gene: TRBV27; d_gene: .; abundance: .; j_gene: TRBJ2-7; CDR3aa: CASSPSTPPTGQYF; CDR3nt: TGTGCCAGCAGTCCCTCGACACCTCCCACGGGGCAGTACTTC
v_gene: TRBV11-2; d_gene: .; abundance: few; j_gene: TRBJ2-1; CDR3aa: CASSSGTKSHEQFF; CDR3nt: TGTGCCAGCAGCTCCGGGACCAAAAGCCATGAGCAGTTCTTC
v_gene: TRBV24-1; d_gene: .; abundance: .; j_gene: TRBJ2-3; CDR3aa: CATSDIRGAADTQYF; CDR3nt: TGTGCCACCAGTGATATTCGCGGGGCGGCAGATACGCAGTATTTT
v_gene: TRBV6-2/TRBV6-3; d_gene: .; abundance: .; j_gene: TRBJ2-5; CDR3aa: CASQSGRAAETQYF; CDR3nt: TGTGCCAGTCAGTCTGGCAGGGCCGCGGAGACCCAGTACTTC
v_gene: TRBV5-1; d_gene: TRBD2; abundance: .; j_gene: TRBJ2-2; CDR3aa: CASRPTGGKTGELFF; CDR3nt: TGCGCCAGCAGACCGACGGGGGGGAAAACCGGGGAGCTGTTTTTT
v_gene: TRBV7-9; d_gene: TRBD2; abundance: .; j_gene: TRBJ2-1; CDR3aa: CASSFRLAGGENEQFF; CDR3nt: TGTGCCAGCAGCTTTAGACTAGCGGGAGGGGAAAATGAGCAGTTCTTC
v_gene: TRBV5-1; d_gene: .; abundance: .; j_gene: TRBJ1-1; CDR3aa: CASSLEAGFGTEAFF; CDR3nt: TGCGCCAGCAGCTTGGAGGCGGGTTTCGGAACTGAAGCTTTCTTT
v_gene: TRBV20-1; d_gene: TRBD1; abundance: .; j_gene: TRBJ2-7; CDR3aa: CSAHRGLGYEQYF; CDR3nt: TGCAGTGCTCACAGGGGGTTAGGCTACGAGCAGTACTTC
v_gene: TRBV10-3; d_gene: TRBD2; abundance: .; j_gene: TRBJ2-2; CDR3aa: CAISSGLAGGPGELFF; CDR3nt: TGTGCCATCAGTTCGGGACTAGCGGGAGGGCCCGGGGAGCTGTTTTTT
v_gene: TRBV20-1; d_gene: TRBD1; abundance: few; j_gene: TRBJ2-1; CDR3aa: CSASLIPGQGLYNEQFF; CDR3nt: TGCAGTGCTAGTCTTATTCCGGGACAGGGACTCTACAATGAGCAGTTCTTC
v_gene: TRBV6-1; d_gene: TRBD1; abundance: .; j_gene: TRBJ1-1; CDR3aa: CASSAPTGAAEAFF; CDR3nt: TGTGCCAGCAGTGCGCCTACAGGGGCCGCTGAAGCTTTCTTT
v_gene: TRBV15; d_gene: .; abundance: few; j_gene: TRBJ2-7; CDR3aa: CATSRQGSSYEQYF; CDR3nt: TGTGCCACCAGCAGACAGGGTAGCTCCTACGAGCAGTACTTC
v_gene: TRBV6-2/TRBV6-3; d_gene: .; abundance: few; j_gene: TRBJ1-2; CDR3aa: CASSYSSRVYGYTF; CDR3nt: TGTGCCAGCAGTTACTCGTCTCGGGTCTATGGCTACACCTTC
v_gene: TRBV14; d_gene: TRBD2; abundance: few; j_gene: TRBJ2-2; CDR3aa: CASSQVGGRAHTGELFF; CDR3nt: TGTGCCAGCAGCCAAGTCGGCGGGAGGGCGCACACCGGGGAGCTGTTTTTT
v_gene: TRBV20-1; d_gene: TRBD1; abundance: few; j_gene: TRBJ2-5; CDR3aa: CRAGQGMGETQYF; CDR3nt: TGCAGGGCCGGACAGGGGATGGGGGAGACCCAGTACTTC
v_gene: TRBV6-2/TRBV6-3; d_gene: .; abundance: .; j_gene: TRBJ2-5; CDR3aa: CASRYRGHLQETQYF; CDR3nt: TGTGCCAGCCGATATCGCGGGCACCTCCAAGAGACCCAGTACTTC
v_gene: TRBV5-1; d_gene: .; abundance: .; j_gene: TRBJ2-1; CDR3aa: CASNLNQWGDYNEQFF; CDR3nt: TGCGCCAGCAACCTAAACCAGTGGGGGGACTACAATGAGCAGTTCTTC
v_gene: TRBV3-1; d_gene: .; abundance: .; j_gene: TRBJ2-7; CDR3aa: CASSQGTLYEQYF; CDR3nt: TGTGCCAGCAGCCAAGGGACCTTATACGAGCAGTACTTC
v_gene: TRBV12-3/TRBV12-4; d_gene: TRBD2; abundance: many; j_gene: TRBJ2-5; CDR3aa: CASSQRTSGYQETQYF; CDR3nt: TGTGCCAGCAGCCAACGGACTAGCGGGTACCAAGAGACCCAGTACTTC
v_gene: TRBV3-1; d_gene: TRBD2; abundance: .; j_gene: TRBJ2-7; CDR3aa: CASSPGLAGGPQYEQYF; CDR3nt: TGTGCCAGCAGCCCGGGGCTAGCGGGAGGGCCTCAGTACGAGCAGTACTTC
v_gene: TRBV11-2; d_gene: TRBD2; abundance: few; j_gene: TRBJ2-1; CDR3aa: CASSYRALAGGPMGNEQFF; CDR3nt: TGTGCCAGCAGCTACCGGGCCCTAGCGGGAGGGCCGATGGGCAATGAGCAGTTCTTC
v_gene: TRBV6-1; d_gene: .; abundance: once; j_gene: TRBJ2-7; CDR3aa: CASSEHLEASREQYF; CDR3nt: TGTGCCAGCAGTGAACACCTAGAGGCTTCCAGGGAGCAGTACTTC
v_gene: TRBV7-8; d_gene: .; abundance: .; j_gene: TRBJ1-5; CDR3aa: CASSLSRRSNQPQHF; CDR3nt: TGTGCCAGCAGCTTAAGCCGGAGGAGCAATCAGCCCCAGCATTTT
v_gene: TRBV20-1; d_gene: .; abundance: few; j_gene: TRBJ2-5; CDR3aa: CSARRGQEGGITQYF; CDR3nt: TGCAGTGCTAGGCGCGGGCAGGAGGGGGGGATAACCCAGTACTTC
v_gene: TRBV29-1; d_gene: TRBD1; abundance: few; j_gene: TRBJ2-3; CDR3aa: CSVAGTGATTSTDTQYF; CDR3nt: TGCAGCGTGGCCGGGACAGGGGCGACGACTAGCACAGATACGCAGTATTTT
v_gene: TRBV10-3; d_gene: .; abundance: few; j_gene: TRBJ1-2; CDR3aa: CAISVPGYGYTF; CDR3nt: TGTGCCATCAGTGTACCGGGGTATGGCTACACCTTC
v_gene: TRBV5-1; d_gene: .; abundance: few; j_gene: TRBJ2-1; CDR3aa: CASSLAALTDNEQFF; CDR3nt: TGCGCCAGCAGCTTGGCTGCTTTAACTGACAATGAGCAGTTCTTC
v_gene: TRBV6-5; d_gene: .; abundance: .; j_gene: TRBJ2-3; CDR3aa: CASSYFRQTSTDTQYF; CDR3nt: TGTGCCAGCAGTTACTTTAGGCAGACTAGCACAGATACGCAGTATTTT
v_gene: TRBV5-1; d_gene: .; abundance: .; j_gene: TRBJ2-7; CDR3aa: CASSYSAASYEQYF; CDR3nt: TGCGCCAGCAGCTACTCGGCAGCATCCTACGAGCAGTACTTC
v_gene: TRBV29-1; d_gene: TRBD2; abundance: .; j_gene: TRBJ2-1; CDR3aa: CSGSGGTYNEQFF; CDR3nt: TGCAGCGGTAGCGGGGGAACCTACAATGAGCAGTTCTTC
v_gene: TRBV20-1; d_gene: TRBD1; abundance: few; j_gene: TRBJ2-2; CDR3aa: CSAGQAAGELFF; CDR3nt: TGCAGTGCAGGACAGGCGGCCGGGGAGCTGTTTTTT
v_gene: TRBV18; d_gene: .; abundance: few; j_gene: TRBJ1-1; CDR3aa: CASSRDRQNTEAFF; CDR3nt: TGTGCCAGCTCACGTGACAGGCAGAACACTGAAGCTTTCTTT
v_gene: TRBV20-1; d_gene: TRBD1; abundance: .; j_gene: TRBJ1-1; CDR3aa: CSADRTGNTEAFF; CDR3nt: TGCAGTGCGGACCGGACAGGGAACACTGAAGCTTTCTTT
v_gene: TRBV5-1; d_gene: TRBD2; abundance: few; j_gene: TRBJ2-5; CDR3aa: CASSLGLADRETQYF; CDR3nt: TGCGCCAGCAGCTTGGGACTAGCGGATCGAGAGACCCAGTACTTC
v_gene: TRBV7-8; d_gene: .; abundance: many; j_gene: TRBJ1-4; CDR3aa: CASSNGLSNEKLFF; CDR3nt: TGTGCCAGCAGCAATGGATTATCTAATGAAAAACTGTTTTTT
v_gene: TRBV4-2; d_gene: TRBD2; abundance: few; j_gene: TRBJ2-1; CDR3aa: CASSQAGTSGLYNEQFF; CDR3nt: TGTGCCAGCAGCCAAGCCGGGACTAGCGGGTTGTACAATGAGCAGTTCTTC
v_gene: TRBV5-1; d_gene: TRBD2; abundance: .; j_gene: TRBJ2-1; CDR3aa: CASSLGTSGDEQFF; CDR3nt: TGCGCCAGCAGCTTAGGGACTAGCGGAGATGAGCAGTTCTTC
v_gene: TRBV30; d_gene: TRBD1; abundance: few; j_gene: TRBJ1-6; CDR3aa: CAWSEGTGGFSPLHF; CDR3nt: TGTGCCTGGAGTGAGGGGACAGGGGGTTTTTCACCCCTCCACTTT
v_gene: TRBV12-3/TRBV12-4; d_gene: .; abundance: few; j_gene: TRBJ2-2; CDR3aa: CASSPGFITGELFF; CDR3nt: TGTGCCAGCAGTCCCGGTTTTATTACCGGGGAGCTGTTTTTT